A selection of T cell receptor beta chains follows, all from one sample in a study of CD8 T cells in ankylosing spondylitis. TCRdb analysed the 5' RACE reads with MiXCR anew, one entry per CDR3 protein. The table shows roughly 200,000 distinct CDR3 sequences, with roughly 25% occurring only once. The specimen was blood, either unsorted or a sorted T cell fraction (not recorded which). The receptors stem from a male donor with ankylosing spondylitis or in good health (not recorded which). The CDR3 runs from the conserved cysteine through the conserved F or W. Some rows mark clone size as missing; the rest say once, few, many or name a class of expanded clone.

v_gene: TRBV12-3/TRBV12-4; j_gene: TRBJ2-1; abundance: -; len: 14; CDR3aa: CASSPQSTYNEQFF
v_gene: TRBV9; j_gene: TRBJ2-5; abundance: many; len: 15; CDR3aa: CASSAGTSVHETQYF
v_gene: TRBV20-1; j_gene: TRBJ2-3; abundance: many; len: 13; CDR3aa: CSADGQGADTQYF
v_gene: TRBV10-3; j_gene: TRBJ2-2; abundance: many; len: 14; CDR3aa: CAIRAERNTGELFF
v_gene: TRBV20-1; j_gene: TRBJ2-1; abundance: few; len: 17; CDR3aa: CSARGPIWGGSTMEQFF
v_gene: TRBV29-1; j_gene: TRBJ1-4; abundance: many; len: 11; CDR3aa: CSVWNGEKLFF
v_gene: TRBV5-1; j_gene: TRBJ2-3; abundance: many; len: 13; CDR3aa: CASSSLAVDTQYF
v_gene: TRBV6-1; j_gene: TRBJ2-7; abundance: -; len: 16; CDR3aa: CASRKGTGTLPYGQYF
v_gene: TRBV3-1; j_gene: TRBJ2-1; abundance: few; len: 15; CDR3aa: CASTPTAGSYNEQFF
v_gene: TRBV20-1; j_gene: TRBJ2-2; abundance: -; len: 16; CDR3aa: CSARDPRQGNTGELFF
v_gene: TRBV3-1; j_gene: TRBJ2-7; abundance: -; len: 14; CDR3aa: CASSLGQGVYGQYF
v_gene: TRBV10-1; j_gene: TRBJ2-5; abundance: -; len: 14; CDR3aa: CASSESTAQETQYF
v_gene: TRBV20-1; j_gene: TRBJ2-3; abundance: -; len: 15; CDR3aa: CSARDGNRGGDTQYF
v_gene: TRBV4-1; j_gene: TRBJ2-3; abundance: many; len: 15; CDR3aa: CASSYRGRDPDTQYF
v_gene: TRBV20-1; j_gene: TRBJ2-1; abundance: many; len: 14; CDR3aa: CSAPGQWGYNEQFF
v_gene: TRBV5-1; j_gene: TRBJ2-7; abundance: -; len: 14; CDR3aa: CASRVPGQGYEQYF
v_gene: TRBV6-5; j_gene: TRBJ1-2; abundance: -; len: 12; CDR3aa: CASRQVTCGYTF
v_gene: TRBV7-2; j_gene: TRBJ2-7; abundance: -; len: 15; CDR3aa: CASSLLAGGDNEQYF
v_gene: TRBV6-1; j_gene: TRBJ1-2; abundance: few; len: 13; CDR3aa: CAARKIQNYGYTF
v_gene: TRBV5-6; j_gene: TRBJ1-2; abundance: many; len: 12; CDR3aa: CASSRRGYGYTF
v_gene: TRBV29-1; j_gene: TRBJ2-3; abundance: -; len: 13; CDR3aa: CSVRTGGTDTQYF
v_gene: TRBV7-2; j_gene: TRBJ2-7; abundance: many; len: 17; CDR3aa: CASSLGSGGGPTYEQYF
v_gene: TRBV7-2; j_gene: TRBJ2-7; abundance: many; len: 15; CDR3aa: CASSLATSGFYEQYF
v_gene: TRBV20-1; j_gene: TRBJ2-1; abundance: once; len: 18; CDR3aa: CRALGAGGDSGSYNEQFF
v_gene: TRBV6-1; j_gene: TRBJ1-5; abundance: -; len: 13; CDR3aa: CASSQRSHQPQHF
v_gene: TRBV20-1; j_gene: TRBJ2-1; abundance: -; len: 13; CDR3aa: CSARGSIYNEQFF
v_gene: TRBV4-1; j_gene: TRBJ2-7; abundance: many; len: 15; CDR3aa: CASSQEAGHSYEQYF
v_gene: TRBV12-3/TRBV12-4; j_gene: TRBJ1-3; abundance: many; len: 13; CDR3aa: CASSPNNGNTIYF
v_gene: TRBV29-1; j_gene: TRBJ1-5; abundance: few; len: 13; CDR3aa: CSVGQGNDQPQHF
v_gene: TRBV5-5; j_gene: TRBJ2-2; abundance: many; len: 17; CDR3aa: CASSLASSGTHTGELFF
v_gene: TRBV12-3/TRBV12-4; j_gene: TRBJ2-1; abundance: many; len: 16; CDR3aa: CASSWTSGSIHNEQFF
v_gene: TRBV27; j_gene: TRBJ2-1; abundance: many; len: 15; CDR3aa: CASRLAGGSYNEQFF
v_gene: TRBV5-1; j_gene: TRBJ2-1; abundance: few; len: 16; CDR3aa: CASSPGWGVARNEQFF
v_gene: TRBV15; j_gene: TRBJ2-7; abundance: -; len: 15; CDR3aa: CATSRVADRAYEQYF
v_gene: TRBV28; j_gene: TRBJ2-1; abundance: many; len: 14; CDR3aa: CATRSGNSYNEQFF
v_gene: TRBV20-1; j_gene: TRBJ2-2; abundance: once; len: 15; CDR3aa: CSARPGTANTGELFF
v_gene: TRBV29-1; j_gene: TRBJ2-5; abundance: many; len: 11; CDR3aa: CSVRTGETQYF
v_gene: TRBV12-3/TRBV12-4; j_gene: TRBJ2-2; abundance: many; len: 15; CDR3aa: CASSFLAVNTGELFF
v_gene: TRBV5-1; j_gene: TRBJ1-6; abundance: many; len: 16; CDR3aa: CASSLETGQGTSPLHF
v_gene: TRBV5-6; j_gene: TRBJ1-2; abundance: many; len: 14; CDR3aa: CASSSGQSNYGYTF
v_gene: TRBV7-2; j_gene: TRBJ2-3; abundance: -; len: 16; CDR3aa: CASSVEGLAEADTQYF